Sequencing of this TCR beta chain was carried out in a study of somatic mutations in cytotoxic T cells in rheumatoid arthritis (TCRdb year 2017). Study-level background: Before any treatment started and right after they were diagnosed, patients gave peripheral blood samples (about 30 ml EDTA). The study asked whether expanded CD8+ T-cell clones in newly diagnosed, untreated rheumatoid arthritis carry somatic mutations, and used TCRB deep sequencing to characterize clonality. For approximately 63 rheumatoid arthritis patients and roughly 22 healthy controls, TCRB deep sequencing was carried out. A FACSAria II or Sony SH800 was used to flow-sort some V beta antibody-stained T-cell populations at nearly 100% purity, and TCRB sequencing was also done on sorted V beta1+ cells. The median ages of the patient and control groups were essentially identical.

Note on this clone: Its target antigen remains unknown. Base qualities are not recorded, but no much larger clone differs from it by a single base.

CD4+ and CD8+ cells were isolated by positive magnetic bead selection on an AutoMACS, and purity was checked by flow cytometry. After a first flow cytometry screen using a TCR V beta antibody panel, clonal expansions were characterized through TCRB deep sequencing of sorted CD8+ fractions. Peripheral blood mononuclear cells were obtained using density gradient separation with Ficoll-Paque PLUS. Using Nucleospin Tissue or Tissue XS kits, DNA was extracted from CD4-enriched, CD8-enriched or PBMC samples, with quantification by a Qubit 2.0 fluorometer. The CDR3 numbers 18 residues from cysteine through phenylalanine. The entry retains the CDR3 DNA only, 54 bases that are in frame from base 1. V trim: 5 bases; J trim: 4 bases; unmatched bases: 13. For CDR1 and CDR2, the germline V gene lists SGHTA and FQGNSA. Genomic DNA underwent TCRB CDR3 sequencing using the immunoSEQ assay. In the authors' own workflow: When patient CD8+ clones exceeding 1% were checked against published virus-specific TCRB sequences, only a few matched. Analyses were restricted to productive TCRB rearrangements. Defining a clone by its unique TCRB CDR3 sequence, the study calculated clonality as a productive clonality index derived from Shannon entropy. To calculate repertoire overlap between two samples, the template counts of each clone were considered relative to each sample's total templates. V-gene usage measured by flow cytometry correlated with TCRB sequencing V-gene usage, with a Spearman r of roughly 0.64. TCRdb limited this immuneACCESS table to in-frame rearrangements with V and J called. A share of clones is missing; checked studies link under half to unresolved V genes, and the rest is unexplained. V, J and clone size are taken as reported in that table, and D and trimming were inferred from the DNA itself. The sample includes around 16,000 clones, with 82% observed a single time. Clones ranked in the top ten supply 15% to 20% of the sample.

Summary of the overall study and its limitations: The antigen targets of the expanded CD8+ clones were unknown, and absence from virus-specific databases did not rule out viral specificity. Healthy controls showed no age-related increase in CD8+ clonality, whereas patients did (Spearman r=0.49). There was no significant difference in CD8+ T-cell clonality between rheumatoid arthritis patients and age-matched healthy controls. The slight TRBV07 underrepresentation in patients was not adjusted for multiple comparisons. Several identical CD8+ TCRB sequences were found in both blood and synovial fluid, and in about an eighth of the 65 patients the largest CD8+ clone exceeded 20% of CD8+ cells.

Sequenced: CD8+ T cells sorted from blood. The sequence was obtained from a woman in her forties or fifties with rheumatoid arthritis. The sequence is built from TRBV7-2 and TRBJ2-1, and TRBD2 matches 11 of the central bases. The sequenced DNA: TGTGCCAGCAGCCTAAGAGGTGGAGGGACTAGCGGTTACAATGAGCAGTTCTTC. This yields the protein CASSLRGGGTSGYNEQFF.